Presented here are 20 T cell receptor beta chains from one specimen sequenced in a study of CD8+CD57+ T cells in acquired aplastic anemia. The TCR beta profiling, which covered VDJ combination and CDR3 sequence, was carried out using genomic DNA as the template. MiXCR, applied by TCRdb to the reads, yields one record per CDR3 protein. This table has about 160,000 distinct CDR3 sequences, 71% appearing once. The sequenced patients had an expansion of CD8+CD57+ cells seen by flow cytometry. Sample: sorted CD4+, CD8+, or CD8+CD57+ T cells (not recorded which) from PBMCs. The receptors originated from a human donor with aplastic anemia.

For this clonotype: No DNA is shown, since the ends of the CDR3 on it are uncertain; the CDR3 is the one TCRdb lists. The CDR3 is CASSGSNTEAFFGQGAKSNQPQHF. The chain links TRBV9 to TRBJ1-5; TRBD1 is the table's D call, not checked against the DNA. Germline V gives CDR1 SGDLS, CDR2 YYNGEE. The CDR3 spans 24 residues, counting both ends.

This clonotype was seen only a few times. The J gene is TRBJ1-2, the V gene TRBV19, with a weak D call TRBD1 (6 bases). The ends were cut back, 5 bases at V and 4 bases at J, with 14 bases in the middle. The CDR3 length is 14 residues. Germline values: CDR1 LNHDA, CDR2 SQIVND (reference sequence). The CDR3 region has the DNA TGTGCCAGTAGTTTTCCACAGGGCGCCTATGGCTACACCTTC. Its protein product is CASSFPQGAYGYTF.

The chain links TRBV15 to TRBJ2-3, with D possibly being TRBD2 (6 bases). The CDR3 length is 15 residues. Germline V CDR1 and CDR2: LNHNV, YYDKDF (reference sequence). V lost 1 base and J lost 2, with 10 bases in between. CDR3 in DNA: TGTGCCACCAGCAGAGCCGGGACTCACACAGATACGCAGTATTTT. It is translated as CATSRAGTHTDTQYF.

This sequence joins TRBV19 and TRBJ1-2; D might be TRBD1 (5 bases). The CDR3 is made up of 13 amino acids. Trimming pared 3 bases from V and 7 bases from J, leaving 12 bases between. CDR1 and CDR2 from the germline V gene are LNHDA and SQIVND (reference sequence). CDR3: CASSMGPLVGYTF. CDR3 nucleotides: TGTGCCAGTAGTATGGGACCCCTCGTTGGCTACACCTTC.

The gene calls are TRBV12-3 or TRBV12-4 and TRBJ2-5; tentative D call: TRBD1 (6 bases). This CDR3 is built from 13 residues. Trimming cost V 6 bases and J 3 bases, with 11 bases left between them. CDR3 bases: TGTGCCAGCAGACGACAGGAGGAAGAGACCCAGTACTTC. Protein: CASRRQEEETQYF.

The CDR3 is CASSPGTGGERGYTF. The CDR3 region has the DNA TGTGCCAGCAGCCCTGGGACAGGGGGTGAGCGAGGCTACACCTTC. The rearrangement links TRBV7-9 to TRBJ1-2; 11 bases map to TRBD1. The germline gives CDR1 SEHNR, CDR2 FQNEAQ (reference sequence). The length of the CDR3 is 15 residues. The V and J ends lost 5 bases and 8 bases, in that order; junction bases with no gene match: 10.

J is TRBJ2-7 and V is TRBV15; D is unresolved. Germline CDR1 LNHNV, CDR2 YYDKDF (reference sequence). Trimming removed 1 base from V and 2 bases from J, with 12 bases in between. The CDR3 contains 15 residues. The CDR3 here is CATSRGGSGPYEQYF. The DNA for the CDR3 is TGTGCCACCAGCAGAGGGGGTTCGGGCCCCTACGAGCAGTACTTC.

On this clonotype itself: Sequence at one end of the junction differs from germline and may be a read error. CDR3 loop: CASRLDGHSGNTIYF. Written as DNA, the CDR3 is TGCGCCAGCAGATTGGACGGACACTCTGGAAACACCATATATTTT. This chain joins TRBV5-1 and TRBJ1-3; TRBD1 might be the D (5 bases). This CDR3 is built from 15 residues. Per the germline V gene, CDR1 is SGHRS and CDR2 is YFSETQ.

The chain links TRBV19 to TRBJ1-1; D is possibly TRBD1 (6 bases). CDR3 length equals 15 residues. Deletions cut 2 bases from V and 3 bases from J, with 13 bases between. Germline V gene sequence: CDR1 LNHDA, CDR2 SQIVND (reference sequence). The CDR3 loop reads CASSIKRPGDTEAFF. As DNA, the CDR3 is TGTGCCAGTAGTATAAAACGGCCAGGGGACACTGAAGCTTTCTTT.

This chain connects TRBV24-1 to TRBJ2-2; D might be TRBD1 or TRBD2, each matching 5 bases. Trimming took off 4 bases at V and 6 bases at J, with 17 bases between the two ends. CDR1 and CDR2 (germline): KGHDR, SFDVKD. The CDR3 consists of 16 residues. The CDR3 spells CATSDPSQGRAGELFF. CDR3 DNA sequence: TGTGCCACCAGTGACCCTAGCCAGGGTAGGGCCGGGGAGCTGTTTTTT.

The V and J genes are TRBV24-1 and TRBJ2-1; D gene unclear. CDR3 length equals 15 residues. V gave up 2 bases and J gave up 0 bases, with 7 bases separating them. CDR1 is KGHDR, CDR2 SFDVKD, per germline. The CDR3: CATSDSFSSYNEQFF. The DNA of the CDR3 is TGTGCCACCAGTGATTCTTTTAGCTCCTACAATGAGCAGTTCTTC.

This clonotype was seen a few times. The V gene is TRBV9, the J gene TRBJ2-3; D remains ambiguous. V was shortened by 0 bases and J by 4 bases, with 9 bases between the two germline ends. Germline V CDR1 and CDR2: SGDLS, YYNGEE. The CDR3 loop spans 14 amino acids. CDR3 loop: CASSVAVEADTQYF. DNA for the CDR3: TGTGCCAGCAGCGTAGCGGTAGAAGCAGATACGCAGTATTTT.

The CDR3 reads CASSWTSGYEQYF. For the CDR3, the DNA is TGTGCCAGCAGCTGGACTAGCGGATACGAGCAGTACTTC. The chain uses TRBV6-5 and TRBJ2-7; TRBD2 matches at 10 bases. CDR3 length equals 13 residues. Germline V gene data show CDR1 as MNHEY and CDR2 as SVGAGI. Trimming took 6 bases from V and 4 from J; bases not matched to a gene: 3.

The chain employs TRBV14 and TRBJ1-6; D gene unclear. The CDR3 spans 16 residues. Germline V lookup: CDR1 SGHDN, CDR2 FVKESK. Deletions cut 2 bases from V and 7 bases from J, with 15 bases between. The CDR3 reads CASSQMSSGPNSPLHF. Written as DNA, the CDR3 is TGTGCCAGCAGCCAAATGTCTAGCGGACCGAATTCACCCCTCCACTTT. Looking up the rest from reference TRBV14 and TRBJ1-6 gives the full variable domain: EAGVTQFPSHSVIEKGQTVTLRCDPISGHDNLYWYRRVMGKEIKFLLHFVKESKQDESGMPNNRFLAERTGGTYSTLKVQPAELEDSGVYFCASSQMSSGPNSPLHFGNGTRLTVT.

The genes are TRBV7-2 and TRBJ2-7; the D gene is possibly TRBD2 (7 bases). Looked up from germline, CDR1 is SGHTA and CDR2 is FQGNSA. The CDR3 covers 15 residues. With 0 bases removed from V and 3 bases from J, the gap between germline ends came to 12 bases. CDR3 DNA: TGTGCCAGCAGCTTAGCGGGGGGGGCGGTCTACGAGCAGTACTTC. Residues: CASSLAGGAVYEQYF. Drawing the rest from reference TRBV7-2 and TRBJ2-7, the complete variable domain is GAGVSQSPSNKVTEKGKDVELRCDPISGHTALYWYRQSLGQGLEFLIYFQGNSAPDKSGLPSDRFSAERTGGSVSTLTIQRTQQEDSAVYLCASSLAGGAVYEQYFGPGTRLTVT.

V usage is TRBV9 and J usage is TRBJ1-1; TRBD1 is a possible D gene (6 bases). CDR1 and CDR2 (germline): SGDLS, YYNGEE. V dropped 0 bases and J dropped 6 bases, with 15 bases sitting between them. The CDR3 is 15 amino acids. The CDR3 is CASSVVSTGRAEAFF. CDR3 coding DNA: TGTGCCAGCAGCGTAGTCTCTACAGGGAGGGCTGAAGCTTTCTTT.

This clonotype was observed a few times. V is TRBV20-1 and J is TRBJ2-3; 11 positions agree with TRBD2. The CDR3 extends over 15 amino acids. V lost 4 bases and J lost 2; bases outside the gene matches: 5. Germline V gene lookup returns CDR1 DFQATT and CDR2 SNEGSKA (reference sequence). CDR3 loop: CSATRLAGNTDTQYF. As DNA, the CDR3 is TGCAGTGCTACTAGACTAGCGGGGAACACAGATACGCAGTATTTT.

The chain employs TRBV5-6 and TRBJ2-7, with D perhaps TRBD2 (7 bases). This CDR3 is built from 16 residues. Germline assignment: CDR1 SGHDT and CDR2 YYEEEE. V lost 0 bases, J lost 2 bases, and 15 bases lay in between. In DNA, the CDR3 is TGTGCCAGCAGCTTGGGGGGCGGGGGCATCCCCTACGAGCAGTACTTC. It translates to CASSLGGGGIPYEQYF.

The CDR3 coding sequence is TGTGCCAGCAGCGCAGATGAAAAACTGTTTTTT. Its translation: CASSADEKLFF. The chain uses TRBV9 and TRBJ1-4; no clear D. Germline assignment: CDR1 SGDLS and CDR2 YYNGEE. The V and J ends lost 3 bases and 6 bases respectively, with 3 bases between them. This CDR3 comprises 11 residues.

The chain couples TRBV28 to TRBJ1-4; D ambiguous. V lost 3 bases, J lost 4 bases, and 6 bases lay in between. The CDR3 runs to 13 residues. CDR1 and CDR2 (germline): MDHEN, SYDVKM. DNA of the CDR3: TGTGCCAGCAGTTTGGTAGTTAATGAAAAACTGTTTTTT. It specifies CASSLVVNEKLFF.